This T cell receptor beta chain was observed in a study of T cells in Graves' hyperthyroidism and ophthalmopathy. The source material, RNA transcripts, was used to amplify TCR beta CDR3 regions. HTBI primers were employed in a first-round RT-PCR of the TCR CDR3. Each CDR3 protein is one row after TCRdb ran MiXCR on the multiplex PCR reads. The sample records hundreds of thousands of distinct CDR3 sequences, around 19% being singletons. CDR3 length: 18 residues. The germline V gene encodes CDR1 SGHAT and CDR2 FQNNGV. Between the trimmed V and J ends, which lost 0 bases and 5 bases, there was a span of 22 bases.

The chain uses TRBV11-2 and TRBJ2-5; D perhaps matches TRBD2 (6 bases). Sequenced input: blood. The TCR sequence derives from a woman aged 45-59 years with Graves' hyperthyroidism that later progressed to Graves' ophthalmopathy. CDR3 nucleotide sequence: TGTGCCAGCAGCTTAGATAGCTTTCAGGGCCAGGGAGGCGAGACCCAGTACTTC. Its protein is CASSLDSFQGQGGETQYF.